This TCR beta chain was documented in a study of control samples from healthy donors and cancer patients. Produced via immunoSEQ multiplex PCR; TCRdb's table is partial and in-frame only. The sample has 85,000 to 100,000 clones; roughly 93% are singletons. From germline, CDR1 is SGHAT and CDR2 FQNNGV. This CDR3 has 12 amino acids. V lost 6 bases, J lost 14 bases, and 19 bases lay in between. Sequencing was done on a sample of blood. The source is a young man in good health. The chain couples TRBV11-2 to TRBJ1-1, with D possibly TRBD1 on 6 matching bases. This chain's CDR3 is CASSSVGTGGFF. CDR3 bases: TGTGCCAGCAGTTCAGTTGGGACGGGGGGCTTCTTT.